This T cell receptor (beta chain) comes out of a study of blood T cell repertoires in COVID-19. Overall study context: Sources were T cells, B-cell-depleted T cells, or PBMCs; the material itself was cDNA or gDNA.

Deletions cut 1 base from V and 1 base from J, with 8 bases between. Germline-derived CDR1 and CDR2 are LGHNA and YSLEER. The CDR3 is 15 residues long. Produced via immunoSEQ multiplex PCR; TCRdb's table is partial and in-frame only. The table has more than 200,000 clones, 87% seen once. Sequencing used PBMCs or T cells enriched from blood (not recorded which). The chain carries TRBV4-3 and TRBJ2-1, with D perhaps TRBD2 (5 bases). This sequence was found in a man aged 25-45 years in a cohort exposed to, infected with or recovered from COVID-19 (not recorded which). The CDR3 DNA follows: TGCGCCAGCAGCCAAGCGGCGGGTTCCTACAATGAGCAGTTCTTC. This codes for CASSQAAGSYNEQFF.